These T cell receptor beta chains were read from a single sample in a study of blood T cell repertoires in COVID-19. The protocol was immunoSEQ multiplex PCR, while the TCRdb copy is restricted to in-frame clones and leaves out a portion. The table lists 140,000 to 150,000 clones, over 80% of them singletons. Sample: peripheral blood. Receptor source: a woman between 45 and 65 years old with acute or convalescent COVID-19. Each CDR3 is given with its conserved first and last residue. Fields, in order: D gene, V gene, J gene, CDR3 protein. A D gene is named only where the DNA matches it firmly.

d_gene: TRBD1; v_gene: TRBV3-1/TRBV3-2; j_gene: TRBJ1-6; CDR3aa: CASSRERQGRSPLHF
d_gene: NA; v_gene: TRBV19; j_gene: TRBJ2-3; CDR3aa: CASSPSPGAYTQYF
d_gene: TRBD2; v_gene: TRBV19; j_gene: TRBJ2-1; CDR3aa: CASNPSGRANEQFF
d_gene: TRBD1; v_gene: TRBV6-5; j_gene: TRBJ1-2; CDR3aa: CASRTAQGAFDGYTF
d_gene: TRBD2; v_gene: TRBV15; j_gene: TRBJ2-1; CDR3aa: CATSRAGGLVNEQFF
d_gene: NA; v_gene: TRBV11-2; j_gene: TRBJ2-3; CDR3aa: CASSRPRGTSTDTQYF
d_gene: TRBD1; v_gene: TRBV6-5; j_gene: TRBJ1-2; CDR3aa: CASSMDRGGGYTF
d_gene: TRBD2; v_gene: TRBV7-2; j_gene: TRBJ2-1; CDR3aa: CASSATSGGAGEQFF
d_gene: NA; v_gene: TRBV28; j_gene: TRBJ1-2; CDR3aa: CASSLPGVGYTF
d_gene: NA; v_gene: TRBV11-2; j_gene: TRBJ1-2; CDR3aa: CASSPWQGQRPYGYTF
d_gene: TRBD1; v_gene: TRBV5-8; j_gene: TRBJ2-3; CDR3aa: CASSPGQGEDTQYF
d_gene: NA; v_gene: TRBV24-1; j_gene: TRBJ1-3; CDR3aa: CATSESGGNTIYF
d_gene: NA; v_gene: TRBV14; j_gene: TRBJ2-1; CDR3aa: CASSPGTMYNEQFF
d_gene: NA; v_gene: TRBV29-1; j_gene: TRBJ1-2; CDR3aa: CSAPQSSRGYTF
d_gene: NA; v_gene: TRBV9; j_gene: TRBJ2-1; CDR3aa: CASSDLRGGGNEQFF
d_gene: NA; v_gene: TRBV10-3; j_gene: TRBJ1-4; CDR3aa: CAISEREGEKLFF
d_gene: NA; v_gene: TRBV24-1; j_gene: TRBJ2-7; CDR3aa: CATSFPGLYEQYF
d_gene: TRBD1; v_gene: TRBV4-1; j_gene: TRBJ1-5; CDR3aa: CASSQESFRGRSQPQHF
d_gene: NA; v_gene: TRBV4-1; j_gene: TRBJ1-3; CDR3aa: CASSQVAVSGNTIYF
d_gene: NA; v_gene: TRBV19; j_gene: TRBJ1-4; CDR3aa: CASSSEFEKLFF
d_gene: NA; v_gene: TRBV21-1; j_gene: TRBJ1-5; CDR3aa: CASNLQGAQNQPQHF
d_gene: NA; v_gene: TRBV7-8; j_gene: TRBJ2-5; CDR3aa: CASSSLAESVQYF
d_gene: TRBD2; v_gene: TRBV4-1; j_gene: TRBJ2-2; CDR3aa: CASSRRTSGGITGELFF
d_gene: TRBD1; v_gene: TRBV7-6; j_gene: TRBJ2-7; CDR3aa: CASSLGYQGADYEQYF
d_gene: TRBD1; v_gene: TRBV12-3/TRBV12-4; j_gene: TRBJ1-2; CDR3aa: CASSPTGRYGYTF
d_gene: NA; v_gene: TRBV5-1; j_gene: TRBJ1-5; CDR3aa: CASSPTGNQPQHF
d_gene: NA; v_gene: TRBV19; j_gene: TRBJ2-1; CDR3aa: CASSTEAEQFF
d_gene: NA; v_gene: TRBV5-1; j_gene: TRBJ1-4; CDR3aa: CASSPDYYNEKLFF
d_gene: NA; v_gene: TRBV10-3; j_gene: TRBJ1-4; CDR3aa: CAISDLQDNEKLFF
d_gene: TRBD1; v_gene: TRBV5-1; j_gene: TRBJ2-6; CDR3aa: CASSWPGQVSGANVLTF
d_gene: NA; v_gene: TRBV7-6; j_gene: TRBJ1-6; CDR3aa: CASSLRALSSSYNSPLHF
d_gene: TRBD2; v_gene: TRBV7-3; j_gene: TRBJ2-5; CDR3aa: CASSDLAGGETQYF
d_gene: NA; v_gene: TRBV27; j_gene: TRBJ1-1; CDR3aa: CASSVRTGLNTEAFF
d_gene: TRBD2; v_gene: TRBV3-1/TRBV3-2; j_gene: TRBJ2-1; CDR3aa: CASSQELAGVGGYNEQFF
d_gene: TRBD1; v_gene: TRBV11-3; j_gene: TRBJ1-4; CDR3aa: CASSPGTGPNEKLFF
d_gene: TRBD2; v_gene: TRBV3-1/TRBV3-2; j_gene: TRBJ2-3; CDR3aa: CASSPRRNSGISDTQYF
d_gene: NA; v_gene: TRBV15; j_gene: TRBJ2-5; CDR3aa: CATSRGQNRDGETQYF
d_gene: TRBD1; v_gene: TRBV5-1; j_gene: TRBJ2-4; CDR3aa: CASSLGGSGQPLNIQYF
d_gene: NA; v_gene: TRBV10-2; j_gene: TRBJ2-2; CDR3aa: CASRLGQNTGELFF
d_gene: NA; v_gene: TRBV11-3; j_gene: TRBJ2-1; CDR3aa: CASSLRDNEQFF
d_gene: NA; v_gene: TRBV7-2; j_gene: TRBJ2-1; CDR3aa: CASSVGVMDNEQFF
d_gene: TRBD1; v_gene: TRBV7-3; j_gene: TRBJ2-1; CDR3aa: CASSFSPGQGNNEQFF
d_gene: TRBD2; v_gene: TRBV19; j_gene: TRBJ2-2; CDR3aa: CASSWRGGNTGELFF
d_gene: NA; v_gene: TRBV6-5; j_gene: TRBJ2-2; CDR3aa: CASSYSGSPTGELFF
d_gene: TRBD1; v_gene: TRBV5-1; j_gene: TRBJ2-5; CDR3aa: CASTATGGQETQYF
d_gene: NA; v_gene: TRBV3-1/TRBV3-2; j_gene: TRBJ2-7; CDR3aa: CASEGRSYEQYF
d_gene: NA; v_gene: TRBV6-6; j_gene: TRBJ1-5; CDR3aa: CASSLSQGQGNQPQHF
d_gene: TRBD1; v_gene: TRBV6-4; j_gene: TRBJ2-3; CDR3aa: CASRSGTGEDTQYF
d_gene: NA; v_gene: TRBV5-1; j_gene: TRBJ2-7; CDR3aa: CASSLEGIAKYEQYF
d_gene: NA; v_gene: TRBV3-1/TRBV3-2; j_gene: TRBJ2-5; CDR3aa: CASSQGGGRKTQYF
d_gene: NA; v_gene: TRBV27; j_gene: TRBJ2-4; CDR3aa: CASCRGARRNIQYF